A selection of T cell receptor beta chains follows, all from one sample in a study of T cells in Graves' hyperthyroidism and ophthalmopathy. Via MiXCR, TCRdb re-called the multiplex PCR reads, giving one row per CDR3 protein. The table shows more than 300,000 distinct CDR3 sequences, with approximately 18% occurring only once. The sample was blood. Receptors originate from a woman aged 25 to 39 with Graves' hyperthyroidism that later progressed to Graves' ophthalmopathy. The CDR3 runs from the conserved cysteine through the conserved F or W. Each record gives: clone size, J gene, D gene, V gene, CDR3 DNA, CDR3 protein. A D gene is named only where the DNA matches it firmly. A clone size is listed for some rows: how often the clone was seen (once, few, many), or a class if it is expanded.

size: many; J: TRBJ1-2; D: NA; V: TRBV29-1; DNA: TGCAGCGTGTCTTCCCCAGGCGCGGGCTACACCTTC; CDR3: CSVSSPGAGYTF
size: few; J: TRBJ2-3; D: TRBD1; V: TRBV6-5; DNA: TGTGCCAGCAGTTACTACCCGGGGACAGCCCTACCTTCTACAGATACGCAGTATTTT; CDR3: CASSYYPGTALPSTDTQYF
size: NA; J: TRBJ2-1; D: NA; V: TRBV4-2; DNA: TGTGCCAGCAGCCAAGAATCCCTACGACACCGTGAGCAGTTCTTC; CDR3: CASSQESLRHREQFF
size: many; J: TRBJ2-1; D: NA; V: TRBV6-2/TRBV6-3; DNA: TGTGCCAGCACGACCTTGGGAAGGGGGCAGTTCTTC; CDR3: CASTTLGRGQFF
size: many; J: TRBJ1-2; D: NA; V: TRBV12-3/TRBV12-4; DNA: TGTGCCAGCACCCGGCGGATGAACCTTCAAAACTATGGCTACACCTTC; CDR3: CASTRRMNLQNYGYTF
size: few; J: TRBJ2-2; D: TRBD1; V: TRBV28; DNA: TGTGCCAGCAGTTCCCTATACCTTAAGACAGGGAGAGACACCGGGGAGCTGTTTTTT; CDR3: CASSSLYLKTGRDTGELFF
size: NA; J: TRBJ2-2; D: TRBD2; V: TRBV2; DNA: TGTGCCAGCAGTAGGACTAGCGGGACGGGCACCGGGGAGCTGTTTTTT; CDR3: CASSRTSGTGTGELFF
size: NA; J: TRBJ2-1; D: TRBD2; V: TRBV5-5; DNA: TGTGCCAGCAGCTTGTTCGTAGCGGGCGTTTACAATGAGCAGTTCTTC; CDR3: CASSLFVAGVYNEQFF
size: many; J: TRBJ2-5; D: TRBD2; V: TRBV4-1; DNA: TGCGCCAGCAGCCAAGATTTAGGGCTAGCGGGGATTGAGACCCAGTACTTC; CDR3: CASSQDLGLAGIETQYF
size: many; J: TRBJ2-1; D: TRBD1; V: TRBV6-1; DNA: TGTGCCAGCCAGGACAGGGATCGTAGTGAGCAGTTCTTC; CDR3: CASQDRDRSEQFF
size: many; J: TRBJ2-2; D: TRBD2; V: TRBV24-1; DNA: TGTGCCACCAGTGTCGCAGGGGCGGGACTAGCTGCGACCGGGGAGCTGTTTTTT; CDR3: CATSVAGAGLAATGELFF
size: few; J: TRBJ1-2; D: NA; V: TRBV29-1; DNA: TGCAGCGTTGAATGCGAGGACGGGGGGCCTGGGGGCTATGGCTACACCTTC; CDR3: CSVECEDGGPGGYGYTF
size: NA; J: TRBJ2-2; D: NA; V: TRBV5-1; DNA: TGCGCCAGCAGCTCGGACACCAACACCGGGGAGCTGTTTTTT; CDR3: CASSSDTNTGELFF
size: many; J: TRBJ1-1; D: NA; V: TRBV27; DNA: TGTGCCAGCAGTTTATTTCGGGGGACTGAAGCTTTCTTT; CDR3: CASSLFRGTEAFF
size: NA; J: TRBJ1-2; D: TRBD1; V: TRBV11-3; DNA: TGTGCCAGCAGCTCCGCCGGGACAGCAATATTGGGCTACACCTTC; CDR3: CASSSAGTAILGYTF
size: many; J: TRBJ2-7; D: TRBD2; V: TRBV12-3/TRBV12-4; DNA: TGTGCCAGCAGTCCGAGGCGCGGGGGCTACGAGCAGTACTTC; CDR3: CASSPRRGGYEQYF
size: NA; J: TRBJ1-1; D: NA; V: TRBV2; DNA: TGTGCCAGCAGCTATGCCAAGGACACTGAAGCTTTCTTT; CDR3: CASSYAKDTEAFF
size: few; J: TRBJ2-1; D: TRBD1; V: TRBV28; DNA: TGTGCCAGCATGCTGGGACAGACATACAATGAGCAGTTCTTC; CDR3: CASMLGQTYNEQFF
size: NA; J: TRBJ2-1; D: TRBD2; V: TRBV19; DNA: TGTGCCAGTAGTCTAACTAGCGACTTCTACAATGAGCAGTTCTTC; CDR3: CASSLTSDFYNEQFF
size: few; J: TRBJ2-2; D: NA; V: TRBV4-1; DNA: TGCGCCAGCAGCCAACCAGGCGGAAACACCGGGGAGCTGTTTTTT; CDR3: CASSQPGGNTGELFF
size: NA; J: TRBJ2-1; D: NA; V: TRBV7-9; DNA: TGTGCCAGCAGCTTGGACGGGGGAGATAATGAGCAGTTCTTC; CDR3: CASSLDGGDNEQFF
size: many; J: TRBJ2-1; D: NA; V: TRBV6-1; DNA: TGTGCCAGCATCATCGACTCGAGCTCCTACAATGAGCAGTTCTTC; CDR3: CASIIDSSSYNEQFF
size: many; J: TRBJ2-2; D: NA; V: TRBV19; DNA: TGTGCCAGTAGGGAACTAGAATCCGGGGAGCTGTTTTTT; CDR3: CASRELESGELFF
size: many; J: TRBJ2-5; D: TRBD2; V: TRBV5-1; DNA: TGCGCCAGCAGCTCGACTAGCGGGGGGGTAGAGACCCAGTACTTC; CDR3: CASSSTSGGVETQYF
size: many; J: TRBJ2-3; D: TRBD1; V: TRBV28; DNA: TGTGCCAGCAGTCCGACAGGGGGTAAGGATACGCAGTATTTT; CDR3: CASSPTGGKDTQYF
size: few; J: TRBJ1-2; D: TRBD1; V: TRBV4-1; DNA: TGCGCCAGCAGCCAAGAGAAACAGGGGGAAAGTGATGGCTACACCTTC; CDR3: CASSQEKQGESDGYTF
size: many; J: TRBJ2-7; D: TRBD2; V: TRBV28; DNA: TGTGCCAGCAGTTTCCTAGCGGCCAGCTCCTACGAGCAGTACTTC; CDR3: CASSFLAASSYEQYF
size: many; J: TRBJ1-1; D: TRBD1; V: TRBV19; DNA: TGTGCCGCGTCAGGGGGAATAAAAACTGAAGCTTTCTTT; CDR3: CAASGGIKTEAFF
size: NA; J: TRBJ2-7; D: TRBD1; V: TRBV4-1; DNA: TGCGCCAGCAGCCAAGATCAGGGGGCCACCTACGAGCAGTACTTC; CDR3: CASSQDQGATYEQYF
size: NA; J: TRBJ1-2; D: NA; V: TRBV14; DNA: TGTGCCAGCAGCCAAGTGAGGAACTATGGCTACACCTTC; CDR3: CASSQVRNYGYTF
size: many; J: TRBJ1-2; D: TRBD1; V: TRBV28; DNA: TGTGCCAGCAGTGACAGGGGTTGGTATGGCTACACCTTC; CDR3: CASSDRGWYGYTF
size: NA; J: TRBJ1-1; D: NA; V: TRBV3-1; DNA: TGTGCCAGCAGCTTCGGGGGGTTGGGGTACACTGAAGCTTTCTTT; CDR3: CASSFGGLGYTEAFF
size: NA; J: TRBJ2-7; D: TRBD2; V: TRBV19; DNA: TGTGCCAGTAGTTTAAGGACTAGCGGCGAGCAGTACTTC; CDR3: CASSLRTSGEQYF
size: once; J: TRBJ1-2; D: NA; V: TRBV20-1; DNA: TGCAGTGCTAGAGAGCCGGGAGCGAGGGGCTACACCTTC; CDR3: CSAREPGARGYTF
size: NA; J: TRBJ2-7; D: TRBD1; V: TRBV2; DNA: TGTGCCAGCAGACAGGACAGGGATGACGGGAGCCACTCCTACGAGCAGTACTTC; CDR3: CASRQDRDDGSHSYEQYF
size: few; J: TRBJ1-3; D: NA; V: TRBV6-1; DNA: TGTGCCAGCAGACCCCCCGGGGGATCTGGAAACACCATATATTTT; CDR3: CASRPPGGSGNTIYF
size: NA; J: TRBJ2-3; D: NA; V: TRBV19; DNA: TGTGCCAGTAGTATTATGGGGGCAGGGGATACGCAGTATTTT; CDR3: CASSIMGAGDTQYF
size: many; J: TRBJ1-5; D: TRBD1; V: TRBV28; DNA: TGTGCCAGCCGACGAACCGGGACAGGGTATAGCAATCAGCCCCAGCATTTT; CDR3: CASRRTGTGYSNQPQHF
size: many; J: TRBJ2-5; D: NA; V: TRBV2; DNA: TGTGCCAGCGGGACATCACAAGAGACCCAGTACTTC; CDR3: CASGTSQETQYF
size: many; J: TRBJ2-7; D: NA; V: TRBV18; DNA: TGTGCCAGCTCACCGAGCTCGGAAACATACGAGCAGTACTTC; CDR3: CASSPSSETYEQYF
size: many; J: TRBJ2-5; D: NA; V: TRBV12-3/TRBV12-4; DNA: TGTGCCAGCAGTTTAGAGACCCAGTACTTC; CDR3: CASSLETQYF
size: NA; J: TRBJ2-5; D: NA; V: TRBV29-1; DNA: TGCAGCGTTGACCTGCATTCGTGGGAGACCCAGTACTTC; CDR3: CSVDLHSWETQYF
size: many; J: TRBJ2-3; D: NA; V: TRBV12-3/TRBV12-4; DNA: TGTGCCAGCCTGCTTTGTATAGGCCGGGGTGATACGCAGTATTTT; CDR3: CASLLCIGRGDTQYF
size: few; J: TRBJ2-1; D: TRBD2; V: TRBV5-1; DNA: TGCGCCAGCAGACTGGCCGTTGTTAGCGGGGGGGCCTCGAGTGAGCAGTTCTTC; CDR3: CASRLAVVSGGASSEQFF
size: many; J: TRBJ1-6; D: NA; V: TRBV28; DNA: TGTGCCAGCAGTCTAAGATTCAGGAACCTCGATTCACCCCTCCACTTT; CDR3: CASSLRFRNLDSPLHF
size: few; J: TRBJ2-5; D: TRBD1; V: TRBV5-4; DNA: TGTGCCAGCAGGCCGGACAGGCTCGGGGAGACCCAGTACTTC; CDR3: CASRPDRLGETQYF
size: NA; J: TRBJ2-1; D: NA; V: TRBV2; DNA: TGTGCCAGCAGTGAAGCGCTCCACAATGAGCAGTTCTTC; CDR3: CASSEALHNEQFF
size: many; J: TRBJ1-6; D: TRBD1; V: TRBV28; DNA: TGTGCCAGCAGAGCCGGGACAGGCTCACCCCTCCACTTT; CDR3: CASRAGTGSPLHF
size: NA; J: TRBJ1-6; D: TRBD1; V: TRBV12-3/TRBV12-4; DNA: TGTGCCAGCAGTTCCGGACAGGGCGGAATCACAAACTTT; CDR3: CASSSGQGGITNF
size: many; J: TRBJ1-5; D: TRBD1; V: TRBV20-1; DNA: TGCAGTGCCCGACAGGGGAATAGCAATCAGCCCCAGCATTTT; CDR3: CSARQGNSNQPQHF
size: many; J: TRBJ1-2; D: NA; V: TRBV30; DNA: TGTGCCTGGAGTCCAGGGAACGGGCTCGGCTACACCTTC; CDR3: CAWSPGNGLGYTF
size: few; J: TRBJ2-1; D: TRBD1; V: TRBV18; DNA: TGTGCCAGCTCACCACTGGGACAGCTCTCCTACAATGAGCAGTTCTTC; CDR3: CASSPLGQLSYNEQFF
size: many; J: TRBJ2-3; D: TRBD2; V: TRBV2; DNA: TGTGCCAGCGGGACTAGTGAGGATACGCAGTATTTT; CDR3: CASGTSEDTQYF
size: many; J: TRBJ2-5; D: TRBD2; V: TRBV30; DNA: TGTGCCTGGGGCGGGGGGAAAGAGACCCAGTACTTC; CDR3: CAWGGGKETQYF
size: many; J: TRBJ1-1; D: NA; V: TRBV27; DNA: TGTGCCAGCAGTTTAAGTGCAGGCACTGAAGCTTTCTTT; CDR3: CASSLSAGTEAFF